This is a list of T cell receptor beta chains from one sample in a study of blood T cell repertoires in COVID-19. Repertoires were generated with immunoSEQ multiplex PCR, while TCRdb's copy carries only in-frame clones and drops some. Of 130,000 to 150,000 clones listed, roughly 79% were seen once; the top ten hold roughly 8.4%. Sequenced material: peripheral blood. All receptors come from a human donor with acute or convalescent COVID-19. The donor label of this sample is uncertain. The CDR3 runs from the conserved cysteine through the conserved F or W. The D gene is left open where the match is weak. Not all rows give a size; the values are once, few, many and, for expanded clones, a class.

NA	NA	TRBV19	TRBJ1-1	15	CASSPRFWGGTEAFF	TGTGCCAGTAGCCCCAGGTTCTGGGGGGGGACTGAAGCTTTCTTT
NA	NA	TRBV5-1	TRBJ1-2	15	CASSLLGSSNYGYTF	TGCGCCAGCAGCCTTTTGGGCAGTTCTAACTATGGCTACACCTTC
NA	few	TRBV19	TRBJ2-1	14	CASSALFRGDEQFF	TGTGCCAGTAGTGCCCTATTCAGGGGAGATGAGCAGTTCTTC
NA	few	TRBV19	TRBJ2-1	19	CASSIGRAGGRTGSNEQFF	TGTGCCAGTAGTATAGGTCGCGCGGGTGGGAGGACAGGATCAAATGAGCAGTTCTTC
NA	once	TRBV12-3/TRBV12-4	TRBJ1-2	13	CASSVRDFYGYTF	TGTGCCAGCAGTGTTAGAGATTTCTATGGCTACACCTTC
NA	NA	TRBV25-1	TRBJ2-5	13	CASSDDLQETQYF	TGTGCCAGCAGTGACGACTTACAAGAGACCCAGTACTTC
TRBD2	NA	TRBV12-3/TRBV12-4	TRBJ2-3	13	CASSRSAGDTQYF	TGTGCCAGCAGCCGCTCAGCGGGGGATACGCAGTATTTT
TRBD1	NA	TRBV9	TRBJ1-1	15	CASSVEGQGNTEAFF	TGTGCCAGCAGCGTCGAGGGACAGGGTAACACTGAAGCTTTCTTT
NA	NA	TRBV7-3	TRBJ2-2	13	CASSSQLTGELFF	TGTGCCAGCAGCTCCCAACTGACCGGGGAGCTGTTTTTT
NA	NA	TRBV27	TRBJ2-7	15	CASSLSQGRSYEQYF	TGTGCCAGCAGTTTATCGCAGGGCCGTTCCTACGAGCAGTACTTC
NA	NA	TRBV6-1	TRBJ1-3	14	CASSDAGFGNTIYF	TGTGCCAGCAGTGACGCGGGGTTTGGAAACACCATATATTTT
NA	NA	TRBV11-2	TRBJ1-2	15	CASSLDSPGYPGYTF	TGTGCCAGCAGCTTAGATAGTCCGGGATACCCTGGCTACACCTTC
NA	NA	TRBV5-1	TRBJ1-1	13	CASSSGGGTEAFF	TGCGCCAGCAGTTCCGGTGGTGGCACTGAAGCTTTCTTT
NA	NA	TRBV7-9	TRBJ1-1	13	CASSLDMNTEAFF	TGTGCCAGCAGCTTAGATATGAACACTGAAGCTTTCTTT
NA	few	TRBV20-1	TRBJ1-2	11	CSAIQGGGYTF	TGCAGTGCGATTCAAGGGGGAGGCTACACCTTC
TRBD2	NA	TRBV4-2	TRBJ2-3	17	CASSQGASGGGTDTQYF	TGTGCCAGCAGCCAAGGGGCCAGCGGGGGAGGCACAGATACGCAGTATTTT
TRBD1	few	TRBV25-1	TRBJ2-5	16	CASSEIRGILRETQYF	TGTGCCAGCAGTGAAATCAGGGGGATTCTAAGAGAGACCCAGTACTTC
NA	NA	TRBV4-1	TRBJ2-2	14	CASSTAPGTGELFF	TGCGCCTCCTCGACGGCCCCGGGCACCGGGGAGCTGTTTTTT
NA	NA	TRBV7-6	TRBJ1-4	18	CASSSLGRAYATNEKLFF	TGTGCCAGCAGCTCCCTAGGCAGGGCTTATGCAACTAATGAAAAACTGTTTTTT
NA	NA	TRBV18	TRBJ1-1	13	CASSPGQWTEAFF	TGTGCCAGCTCACCAGGGCAGTGGACTGAAGCTTTCTTT